This passage covers 7 T cell receptor beta chains from one sample sequenced in a study of CD8+CD57+ T cells in acquired aplastic anemia. Profiling of TCR beta VDJ combinations and CDR3 sequences used genomic DNA as template. TCRdb passed the reads through MiXCR, listing each CDR3 protein once. The data contain about 190,000 distinct CDR3 sequences, 64% of them seen just once; the ten biggest clones take up more than 45%. The source material was sorted CD4+, CD8+, or CD8+CD57+ T cells (not recorded which) from PBMCs. These receptors came from a human donor with severe aplastic anemia or a healthy control (not recorded which).

This clonotype was seen more than once but under ten times. The chain carries TRBV6-4 and TRBJ2-3; TRBD2 matches 8 bases. This CDR3 contains 16 residues. Germline trimming cut 0 bases from V and 2 bases from J; bases unmatched to any gene: 4. Germline V gene data show CDR1 as MRHNA and CDR2 as SNTAGT. The CDR3 nucleotides are TGTGCCAGCAGTGACTCTGCGGGGGGCCCCACAGATACGCAGTATTTT. Its protein product is CASSDSAGGPTDTQYF.

The rearrangement links TRBV24-1 to TRBJ2-1, with 9 bases that match TRBD2. V gave up 2 bases and J gave up 2 bases; unmatched junction bases: 3. The CDR3 totals 16 residues. The V gene's germline CDR1 is KGHDR and CDR2 SFDVKD. The CDR3 loop reads CATSDSLAGTYNEQFF. The CDR3 nucleotides are TGTGCCACCAGTGATTCCCTAGCGGGGACCTACAATGAGCAGTTCTTC.

In its sample, this clonotype was seen many times. The chain uses TRBV11-2 and TRBJ1-1; perhaps TRBD1 as D (6 bases). The germline gives CDR1 SGHAT, CDR2 FQNNGV. The CDR3 sequence is 15 residues long. V was trimmed by 0 bases and J by 5 bases, leaving 13 bases between them. The DNA for the CDR3 is TGTGCCAGCAGCTTAGAAGGGGGAGTTGGTACTGAAGCTTTCTTT. It specifies CASSLEGGVGTEAFF.

This clonotype is labeled medium-sized. The chain has TRBV5-1 and TRBJ2-7; TRBD1 or TRBD2 may be the D gene (5 bases each). Germline assignment: CDR1 SGHRS and CDR2 YFSETQ. CDR3 length: 13 residues. Trimming took off 0 bases at V and 7 bases at J, with 11 bases between the two ends. The CDR3 region has the DNA TGCGCCAGCAGCTTGGGAGGGGCTGAGGAGCAGTACTTC. Translating it yields CASSLGGAEEQYF.

This chain connects TRBV7-6 to TRBJ1-6; D gene unclear. The CDR3 is 15 amino acids. Trimming pared 7 bases from V and 8 bases from J, leaving 18 bases between. The germline CDR1 and CDR2 sequences are SGHVS and FNYEAQ. The chain's CDR3 is CASTQRVAGDSPLHF. The DNA for the CDR3 is TGTGCCAGCACCCAGAGGGTGGCCGGAGATTCACCCCTCCACTTT. The full variable domain, its missing parts supplied by reference TRBV7-6 and TRBJ1-6, is GAGVSQSPRYKVTKRGQDVALRCDPISGHVSLYWYRQALGQGPEFLTYFNYEAQQDKSGLPNDRFSAERPEGSISTLTIQRTEQRDSAMYRCASTQRVAGDSPLHFGNGTRLTVT.

The rearrangement uses TRBV15 and TRBJ2-7, with 7 bases matching TRBD1. Germline assignment: CDR1 LNHNV and CDR2 YYDKDF (reference sequence). The CDR3 has 14 amino acids. V lost 3 bases, J lost 7 bases, and 9 bases stayed unmatched. CDR3 sequence (DNA): TGTGCCACCAGCAGTCGACAGGGTAGCAATGAGCAGTACTTC. Residues: CATSSRQGSNEQYF.

This clonotype showed up many times. The chain uses TRBV3-1 and TRBJ1-5; 8 bases match TRBD1. Germline assignment: CDR1 LGHDT and CDR2 YNNKEL (reference sequence). The V and J ends lost 1 base and 2 bases, in that order; junction bases with no gene match: 4. CDR3 length: 16 residues. CDR3 in DNA: TGTGCCAGCAGCCAAGGAGACAGGGGAGGCAATCAGCCCCAGCATTTT. It specifies CASSQGDRGGNQPQHF.